Each of the 25 T cell receptor beta chains below was sequenced from the same sample in a study of vaccination effects on CD4 cells after COVID-19. Antigens of these TCRs are unknown. TCRdb's copy holds only in-frame clones and misses some; the assay was immunoSEQ multiplex PCR. The sample has more than 50,000 clones, roughly 79% seen once. Sequencing in the ViraFEST assay came after antigen-specific CD4+ T cells had been expanded with viral peptide pools, which were used to stimulate PBMC. Following culture for under 12 days, CD4+ T cells were isolated. The source was CD4+ T cells from PBMCs cultured with HCoV-229E spike peptides, collected before COVID-19 vaccination. The receptor set was obtained from a human donor who received a COVID-19 vaccine.

The V and J genes are TRBV7-8 and TRBJ1-4; D ambiguous. This CDR3 contains 15 residues. V shed 4 bases and J shed 7 bases, with 16 bases lying between them. Germline CDR1 and CDR2: SGHVS and FQNEAQ. This CDR3 is CASSYGRAKGEKLFF. The CDR3 nucleotides read TGTGCCAGCAGCTACGGACGGGCTAAGGGTGAAAAACTGTTTTTT. The full variable domain, completed using reference TRBV7-8 and TRBJ1-4, is GAGVSQSPRYKVAKRGQDVALRCDPISGHVSLFWYQQALGQGPEFLTYFQNEAQLDKSGLPSDRFFAERPEGSVSTLKIQRTQQEDSAVYLCASSYGRAKGEKLFFGSGTQLSVL.

This chain uses TRBV24-1 with TRBJ2-2; maybe TRBD2 (5 bases). This CDR3 comprises 14 residues. V was cut by 9 bases and J by 4 bases, with 14 bases left in between. In germline, CDR1 is KGHDR, CDR2 SFDVKD. CDR3 in DNA: TGTGCCACCGCCCGGACTTCTGGCACCGGGGAGCTGTTTTTT. It specifies CATARTSGTGELFF.

In its sample, this clone was seen once. The chain couples TRBV2 to TRBJ2-3; D possibly uses TRBD1 or TRBD2 (6 bases each). Germline V gene sequence: CDR1 SNHLY, CDR2 FYNNEI. With 5 bases removed from V and 0 bases from J, the gap between germline ends came to 12 bases. The CDR3 consists of 15 residues. The CDR3 reads CASSRGTLSTDTQYF. DNA of the CDR3: TGTGCCAGCAGTCGCGGGACACTTAGCACAGATACGCAGTATTTT.

The DNA of the CDR3 is TGCGCCAGCAGTGAGTCGAGTGGGGCAGGCGGAGACAATGAGCAGTTCTTC. Translated: CASSESSGAGGDNEQFF. The rearrangement uses TRBV10-1 and TRBJ2-1; D possibly corresponds to TRBD1 (5 bases). Germline V gives CDR1 WNHNN, CDR2 SYGVQD (reference sequence). V lost 0 bases and J lost 5, with 17 bases in between. The CDR3 totals 17 residues.

A few counts support this clone. The genes are TRBV2 and TRBJ1-1; the D gene is possibly TRBD1 (5 bases). CDR1 and CDR2 from the germline V gene are SNHLY and FYNNEI. This CDR3 spans 13 amino acids. V lost 8 bases and J lost 5, with 15 bases in between. CDR3 residues: CASCQGMRTEAFF. Here the CDR3 DNA reads TGTGCCAGCTGCCAGGGAATGAGGACTGAAGCTTTCTTT.

This chain connects TRBV29-1 to TRBJ2-5, with unresolved D. Germline V CDR1 and CDR2: SQVTM, ANQGSEA. The V gene lost 7 bases and the J gene lost 0 bases, with 9 bases spanning the gap. The CDR3 loop spans 12 amino acids. CDR3 bases: TGCAGCGCTAGAAAGGACCAAGAGACCCAGTACTTC. Translated, it gives CSARKDQETQYF.

V usage is TRBV5-1 and J usage is TRBJ2-5; D remains ambiguous. The germline gives CDR1 SGHRS, CDR2 YFSETQ. The CDR3 is 13 residues long. V was pared by 2 bases and J by 4 bases, with 9 bases between. The CDR3: CASSFGPLETQYF. In DNA form, the CDR3 reads TGCGCCAGCAGCTTCGGGCCACTAGAGACCCAGTACTTC.

The chain has TRBV28 and TRBJ2-7; 10 bases are a match to TRBD1. The CDR3 consists of 15 residues. Germline-derived CDR1 and CDR2 are MDHEN and SYDVKM. V lost 2 bases, J lost 6 bases, and 7 bases stayed unmatched. CDR3 region: CASSLPAGTGAEQYV. CDR3 coding DNA: TGTGCCAGCAGTTTACCCGCCGGGACAGGGGCCGAGCAGTACGTC.

The V call is TRBV14, the J call TRBJ1-5; tentative D call: TRBD1 (6 bases). The CDR3 length is 13 residues. Germline CDR1 is SGHDN and CDR2 is FVKESK. Trimming stripped 4 bases from V and 6 bases from J, with 10 bases between. The CDR3 nucleotides are TGTGCCAGCAGCCCTTCGACAGGTCAGCCCCAGCATTTT. The encoded protein is CASSPSTGQPQHF.

This chain uses TRBV24-1 with TRBJ2-3; TRBD1 matches 8 bases. V dropped 5 bases and J dropped 1; count of bases not matched to a gene: 13. The CDR3 has 18 amino acids. The germline gives CDR1 KGHDR, CDR2 SFDVKD. In DNA form, the CDR3 reads TGTGCCACCAGTGCCCCCCTCGGACCGGGACAGGGCACAGATACGCAGTATTTT. As protein: CATSAPLGPGQGTDTQYF.

The rearrangement links TRBV2 to TRBJ1-5; possible D gene TRBD1, 6 bases. The CDR3 runs 19 residues. Trimming removed 2 bases at V and 0 bases at J, with 20 bases between. Germline assignment: CDR1 SNHLY and CDR2 FYNNEI. CDR3 in DNA: TGTGCCAGCAGTGAATTAGGGGTCCTGGACAGTTATAGCAATCAGCCCCAGCATTTT. Amino acids: CASSELGVLDSYSNQPQHF.

The chain joins TRBV7-2 to TRBJ1-5; no definite D call. CDR1 and CDR2 (germline): SGHTA, FQGNSA. The length of the CDR3 is 13 residues. The germline V and J ends were trimmed by 1 base and 6 bases, with 7 bases remaining between them. Here the CDR3 DNA reads TGTGCCAGCAGCTTAGAAGGGAGTCAGCCCCAGCATTTT. Translated, it gives CASSLEGSQPQHF. Full variable domain (remainder filled in from reference TRBV7-2 and TRBJ1-5): GAGVSQSPSNKVTEKGKDVELRCDPISGHTALYWYRQSLGQGLEFLIYFQGNSAPDKSGLPSDRFSAERTGGSVSTLTIQRTQQEDSAVYLCASSLEGSQPQHFGDGTRLSIL.

V usage is TRBV9 and J usage is TRBJ1-5, with a tentative D call TRBD1 (5 bases). CDR1 SGDLS and CDR2 YYNGEE come from the germline V gene. Trimming pared 4 bases from V and 4 bases from J, leaving 15 bases between. The length of the CDR3 is 15 residues. The chain's CDR3 is CASSSDGARNQPQHF. The CDR3, as DNA: TGTGCCAGCAGCTCCGATGGGGCCAGGAATCAGCCCCAGCATTTT.

The chain recombines TRBV3-1 (or the pseudogene TRBV3-2) with TRBJ2-3; perhaps TRBD1 as D (5 bases). The CDR3 spans 15 residues. Trimming pared 0 bases from V and 6 bases from J, leaving 13 bases between. Germline loops: CDR1 LGHDT, CDR2 YNNKEL (reference sequence). The CDR3 DNA follows: TGTGCCAGCAGCCAAGATAATAGGGGATCGGATACGCAGTATTTT. Translating it yields CASSQDNRGSDTQYF.

This clone was seen a handful of times. CDR3 nucleotides: TGTGCCAGCTCAACAGGGGAGAACTATGGCTACACCTTC. Protein sequence: CASSTGENYGYTF. J is TRBJ1-2 and V is TRBV18; 7 bases agree with TRBD1. V shed 5 bases, J shed 2 bases, and the junction held 2 bases outside the gene matches. This CDR3 has 13 amino acids. Germline CDR1 is KGHSH and CDR2 is LQKENI.

The V and J genes are TRBV7-2 and TRBJ2-1; D not resolved. The germline V and J ends were trimmed by 2 bases and 7 bases, with 9 bases remaining between them. Germline values: CDR1 SGHTA, CDR2 FQGNSA. The CDR3 spans 13 residues. CDR3 in amino acids: CASSLRRWNEQFF. The CDR3 coding sequence is TGTGCCAGCAGCTTACGGAGATGGAATGAGCAGTTCTTC.

The J gene is TRBJ1-1, the V gene TRBV5-6; 7 bases fit TRBD1. The V segment lost 4 bases and the J segment 3 bases; nucleotides outside the gene matches: 3. In germline, CDR1 is SGHDT, CDR2 YYEEEE. The CDR3 is made up of 13 amino acids. CDR3 sequence: CASSVQGYTEAFF. The CDR3 DNA reads TGTGCCAGCAGCGTACAGGGGTACACTGAAGCTTTCTTT.

The rearrangement links TRBV5-4 to TRBJ2-1; 7 bases match TRBD2. Trimming at V came to 4 bases and at J to 10 bases, leaving 11 bases not matched to a gene. This CDR3 is 14 amino acids long. Germline lookup yields CDR1 SGHNT and CDR2 YYREEE (reference sequence). DNA for the CDR3: TGTGCCAGCAGCCCCAGGGTTTCCGGGGGGGAGCAGTTCTTC. It codes for CASSPRVSGGEQFF.

In its sample, this clone was seen a few times. V gene TRBV19 combines with J gene TRBJ1-2; possibly TRBD1 for D (6 bases). The CDR3 extends over 16 amino acids. In germline, CDR1 is LNHDA, CDR2 SQIVND (reference sequence). Trimming stripped 1 base from V and 4 bases from J, with 16 bases between. CDR3 sequence reads: CASSIGGDTRFYGYTF. CDR3 nucleotides: TGTGCCAGTAGTATAGGCGGGGACACGCGGTTCTATGGCTACACCTTC.

The chain combines TRBV24-1 with TRBJ2-5, with D unresolved. Between the trimmed V and J ends, which lost 4 bases and 2 bases, there was a span of 10 bases. CDR3 length equals 14 residues. Germline V gene sequence: CDR1 KGHDR, CDR2 SFDVKD. The CDR3 region has the DNA TGTGCCACCAGTGACCCGACGGGTCAAGAGACCCAGTACTTC. It codes for CATSDPTGQETQYF.

This clone was observed a few times. The V call is TRBV10-1, the J call TRBJ2-2; D remains ambiguous. The CDR3 totals 14 residues. V was pared by 6 bases and J by 1 base, with 9 bases between. Per germline, CDR1 WNHNN and CDR2 SYGVQD (reference sequence). CDR3 nucleotides: TGCGCCAGCAGGGCCGGCGGGAACACCGGGGAGCTGTTTTTT. It codes for CASRAGGNTGELFF.

This chain uses TRBV10-2 with TRBJ2-3, with D hard to call. The CDR3 runs to 16 residues. V lost 4 bases and J lost 2, with 16 bases in between. Per the germline V gene, CDR1 is WSHSY and CDR2 is SAAADI. The CDR3 nucleotides are TGCGCCAGCAGTGGAGGTGTGGTCACCTACACAGATACGCAGTATTTT. Amino acid sequence: CASSGGVVTYTDTQYF.

CDR3 sequence reads: CASSLDRAGGEGGYTF. CDR3 coding DNA: TGTGCCAGCAGCTTAGATCGGGCAGGGGGCGAAGGCGGCTACACCTTC. The rearrangement uses TRBV4-2 and TRBJ1-2; 8 nucleotides line up with TRBD1. This CDR3 has 16 residues. V dropped 5 bases and J dropped 8; count of bases not matched to a gene: 16. Germline-derived CDR1 and CDR2 are LGHNA and YNFKEQ.

This sequence joins TRBV24-1 and TRBJ2-1; TRBD1 agrees at 7 bases. With V trimmed by 10 bases and J by 3 bases, 5 bases remained unmatched. Germline V gene sequence: CDR1 KGHDR, CDR2 SFDVKD. The CDR3 has 13 amino acids. CDR3 in DNA: TGTGCCACTAGGGACAGTATCTACAATGAGCAGTTCTTC. The encoded protein is CATRDSIYNEQFF.

This chain uses TRBV7-2 with TRBJ1-2; TRBD1 might be the D (6 bases). V was pared by 1 base and J by 0 bases, with 9 bases between. CDR3 size: 15 residues. In germline, CDR1 is SGHTA, CDR2 FQGNSA. The CDR3 coding sequence is TGTGCCAGCAGCTTAGAGGGGGGCCCTAACTATGGCTACACCTTC. Amino acid sequence: CASSLEGGPNYGYTF. Supplemented by reference TRBV7-2 and TRBJ1-2, the full variable domain reads GAGVSQSPSNKVTEKGKDVELRCDPISGHTALYWYRQSLGQGLEFLIYFQGNSAPDKSGLPSDRFSAERTGGSVSTLTIQRTQQEDSAVYLCASSLEGGPNYGYTFGSGTRLTVV.